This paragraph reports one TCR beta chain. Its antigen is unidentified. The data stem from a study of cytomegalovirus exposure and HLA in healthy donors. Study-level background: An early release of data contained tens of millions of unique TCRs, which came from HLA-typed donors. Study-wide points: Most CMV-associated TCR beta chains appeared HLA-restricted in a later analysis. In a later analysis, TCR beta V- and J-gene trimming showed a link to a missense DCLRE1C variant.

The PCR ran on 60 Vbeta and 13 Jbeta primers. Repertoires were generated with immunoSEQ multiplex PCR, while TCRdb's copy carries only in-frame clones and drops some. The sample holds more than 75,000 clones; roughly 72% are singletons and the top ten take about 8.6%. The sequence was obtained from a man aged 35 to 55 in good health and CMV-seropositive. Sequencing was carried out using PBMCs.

DNA for the CDR3: TGTGCCAGCAGCTTCCGAGGTCAAGAGACCCAGTACTTC. It encodes CASSFRGQETQYF. The chain recombines TRBV5-8 with TRBJ2-5; D unclear. Trimming cost V 2 bases and J 2 bases, with 7 bases left between them. The CDR3 extends over 13 amino acids. Germline lookup yields CDR1 SGHTS and CDR2 YDEGEE.